One sample yielded the 11 T cell receptor beta chains listed below, sequenced in a study of cytomegalovirus exposure and HLA in healthy donors. The primer mix had 60 Vbeta and 13 Jbeta primers. Measured with immunoSEQ multiplex PCR; TCRdb has only the in-frame clones, and not every one. This sample has 130,000 to 150,000 clones; approximately 82% occur once, and the top ten carry approximately 9.7%. The specimen sequenced was PBMCs. These receptors were obtained from a woman in her sixties or seventies in good health and CMV-seropositive.

The gene calls are TRBV6-1 and TRBJ2-5, with 14 bases identical to TRBD2. TRBJ2-7 matches the DNA end more closely, so the J call is doubtful. Germline loops: CDR1 MNHNS, CDR2 SASEGT. The CDR3 is made up of 15 amino acids. The CDR3 loop reads CASTRGLAGAYEQYF. CDR3 nucleotides: TGTGCCAGCACCCGGGGACTAGCGGGAGCCTACGAGCAGTACTTC.

V is TRBV15 and J is TRBJ1-5, with D perhaps matching TRBD1 (6 bases). Germline V gives CDR1 LNHNV, CDR2 YYDKDF (reference sequence). The CDR3 consists of 15 residues. V was shortened by 0 bases and J by 6 bases, with 12 bases between the two germline ends. This CDR3 reads CATSREGGLGQPQHF. The CDR3 nucleotides are TGTGCCACCAGCAGAGAGGGGGGGCTTGGTCAGCCCCAGCATTTT.

As regards this clone: Other DNA variants within this sample encode the same CDR3. V gene TRBV5-6 combines with J gene TRBJ2-5; 10 bases map to TRBD2. This CDR3 has 16 amino acids. Germline V gene sequence: CDR1 SGHDT, CDR2 YYEEEE. The trim removed 1 base at V and 4 bases at J, leaving 7 bases unmatched. The CDR3 nucleotides read TGTGCCAGCAGCTTGTTTTCCAGCGGGAGGGCAGAGACCCAGTACTTC. Translating it yields CASSLFSSGRAETQYF. Together with reference TRBV5-6 and TRBJ2-5, the CDR3 gives the full variable domain: DAGVTQSPTHLIKTRGQQVTLRCSPKSGHDTVSWYQQALGQGPQFIFQYYEEEERQRGNFPDRFSGHQFPNYSSELNVNALLLGDSALYLCASSLFSSGRAETQYFGPGTRLLVL.

In nucleotides, the CDR3 is TGTGCCAGCAGTTTCCGGACTAGGGGCACCGGGGAGCTGTTTTTT. It yields the protein CASSFRTRGTGELFF. J is TRBJ2-2 and V is TRBV6-5, with 7 nucleotides matching TRBD2. The CDR3 is made up of 15 amino acids. Germline CDR1 is MNHEY and CDR2 is SVGAGI. V shed 4 bases, J shed 4 bases, and the junction held 6 bases outside the gene matches.

This clone was seen just once. V gene TRBV5-5 combines with J gene TRBJ1-2; D might be TRBD1 (5 bases). CDR1 and CDR2 (germline): SGHKS, YYEKEE (reference sequence). The CDR3 consists of 14 residues. V lost 4 bases and J 7 bases, leaving 17 bases between the germline ends. CDR3 protein: CASSKGAVKVGYTF. As DNA, the CDR3 is TGTGCCAGCAGCAAAGGGGCCGTTAAGGTTGGCTACACCTTC. The full variable domain, completed using reference TRBV5-5 and TRBJ1-2, is DAGVTQSPTHLIKTRGQQVTLRCSPISGHKSVSWYQQVLGQGPQFIFQYYEKEERGRGNFPDRFSARQFPNYSSELNVNALLLGDSALYLCASSKGAVKVGYTFGSGTRLTVV.

CDR3 region: CASSSGQLYYEQYF. DNA for the CDR3: TGTGCCAGCAGCTCGGGACAGCTATACTACGAGCAGTACTTC. The chain has TRBV7-2 and TRBJ2-7; 7 nucleotides line up with TRBD1. The V segment lost 4 bases and the J segment 3 bases; nucleotides outside the gene matches: 6. This CDR3 is 14 amino acids long. Germline V gene sequence: CDR1 SGHTA, CDR2 FQGNSA. Based on the CDR3 plus reference TRBV7-2 and TRBJ2-7, the full variable domain is GAGVSQSPSNKVTEKGKDVELRCDPISGHTALYWYRQSLGQGLEFLIYFQGNSAPDKSGLPSDRFSAERTGGSVSTLTIQRTQQEDSAVYLCASSSGQLYYEQYFGPGTRLTVT.

The V and J genes are TRBV27 and TRBJ2-2, with TRBD1 identical over 11 bases. V lost 2 bases, J lost 7 bases, and 6 bases stayed unmatched. The CDR3 extends over 16 amino acids. CDR1 and CDR2 (germline): MNHEY, SMNVEV (reference sequence). The CDR3 loop reads CASSLRDRGSFGELFF. The CDR3 DNA reads as TGTGCCAGCAGTTTAAGGGACAGGGGGAGCTTCGGGGAGCTGTTTTTT.

The table lists this clone with many counts. The rearrangement uses TRBV7-6 and TRBJ2-7; 8 bases line up with TRBD1. CDR1 and CDR2 (germline): SGHVS, FNYEAQ. The CDR3 is 12 amino acids. The V segment lost 5 bases and the J segment 6 bases; nucleotides outside the gene matches: 3. CDR3 in amino acids: CASSLTGGEQYF. CDR3 in DNA: TGTGCCAGCAGCCTAACAGGGGGCGAGCAGTACTTC.

The rearrangement uses TRBV5-1 and TRBJ2-1; D gene ambiguous. The CDR3 consists of 13 residues. The V end lost 1 base, the J end lost 5 bases, and 7 bases lay between the germline ends. CDR1 SGHRS and CDR2 YFSETQ come from the germline V gene. The CDR3 coding sequence is TGCGCCAGCAGCTTGCAGGCTAACAATGAGCAGTTCTTC. Protein: CASSLQANNEQFF.

The rearrangement joins TRBV7-2 to TRBJ1-1, with D hard to call. Trimming pared 5 bases from V and 4 bases from J, leaving 14 bases between. The CDR3 contains 14 residues. Per germline, CDR1 SGHTA and CDR2 FQGNSA. CDR3 nucleotide sequence: TGTGCCAGCAGCAAGCCGGGATTTAGCACTGAAGCTTTCTTT. It encodes CASSKPGFSTEAFF.

This chain links TRBV5-6 with TRBJ1-1, with a possible D match to TRBD1 (6 bases). Trimming removed 0 bases at V and 3 bases at J, with 12 bases between. CDR3 length: 15 residues. Germline V CDR1 and CDR2: SGHDT, YYEEEE. The DNA of the CDR3 is TGTGCCAGCAGCTTGGGGGCAGGGGTGGACACTGAAGCTTTCTTT. Translating it yields CASSLGAGVDTEAFF.